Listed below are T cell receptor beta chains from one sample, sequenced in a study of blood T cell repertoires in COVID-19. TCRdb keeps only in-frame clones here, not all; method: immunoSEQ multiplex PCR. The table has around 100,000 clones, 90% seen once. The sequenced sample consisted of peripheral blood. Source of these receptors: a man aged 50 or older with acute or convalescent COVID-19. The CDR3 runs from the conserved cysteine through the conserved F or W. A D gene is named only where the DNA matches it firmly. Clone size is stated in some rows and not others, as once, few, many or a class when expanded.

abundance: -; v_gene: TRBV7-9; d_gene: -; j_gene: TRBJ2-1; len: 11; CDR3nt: TGTGCCAGCAGCTCAAAGACAGAGCAGTTCTTC; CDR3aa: CASSSKTEQFF
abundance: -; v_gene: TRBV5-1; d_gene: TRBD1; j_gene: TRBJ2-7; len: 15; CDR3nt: TGCGCCAGCAGCTTGGGGGGACAGGGGGTCTACGAGCAGTACTTC; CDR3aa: CASSLGGQGVYEQYF
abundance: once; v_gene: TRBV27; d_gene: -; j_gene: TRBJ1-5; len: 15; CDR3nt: TGTGCCAGCAGTTTTAGCCGGGGACTCAATCAGCCCCAGCATTTT; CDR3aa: CASSFSRGLNQPQHF
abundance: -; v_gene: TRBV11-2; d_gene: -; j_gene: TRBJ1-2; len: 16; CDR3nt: TGTGCCAGCAGCCCAACTAACACGCCGACTCACTATGGCTACACCTTC; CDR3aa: CASSPTNTPTHYGYTF
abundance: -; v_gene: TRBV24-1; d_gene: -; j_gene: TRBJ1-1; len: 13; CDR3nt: TGTGCCACCAGTGAGCAGGGGAACACTGAAGCTTTCTTT; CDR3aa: CATSEQGNTEAFF
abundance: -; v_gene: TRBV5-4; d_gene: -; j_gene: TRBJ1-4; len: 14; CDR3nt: TGTGCCAGCAGCTTCGAGAGAACTAATGAAAAACTGTTTTTT; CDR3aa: CASSFERTNEKLFF
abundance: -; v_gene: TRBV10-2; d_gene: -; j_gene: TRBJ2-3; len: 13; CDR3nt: TGCGCCAGCAGTGGTGTAAGCACAGATACGCAGTATTTT; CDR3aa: CASSGVSTDTQYF
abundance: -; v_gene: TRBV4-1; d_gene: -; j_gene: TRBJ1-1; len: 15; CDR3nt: TGCGCCAGCAGCCATCCCCACGGGTTGAACACTGAAGCTTTCTTT; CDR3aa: CASSHPHGLNTEAFF
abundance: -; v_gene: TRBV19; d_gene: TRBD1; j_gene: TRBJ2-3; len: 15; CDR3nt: TGTGCCAGTAGCAAACGACAGGGCCACCCAGATACGCAGTATTTT; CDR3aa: CASSKRQGHPDTQYF
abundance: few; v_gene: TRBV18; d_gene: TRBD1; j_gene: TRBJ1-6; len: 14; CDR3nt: TGTGCCAGCTCAACGGCAGGGGGAGATTCACCCCTCCACTTT; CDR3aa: CASSTAGGDSPLHF
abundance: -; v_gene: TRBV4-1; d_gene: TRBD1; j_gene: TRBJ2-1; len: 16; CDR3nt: TGCGCCAGCAGCCAAGAGAGCAGGGGGTTTTTCGGGGAGCAGTTCTTC; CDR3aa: CASSQESRGFFGEQFF
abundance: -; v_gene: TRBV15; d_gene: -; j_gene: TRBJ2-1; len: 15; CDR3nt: TGTGCCACCAGCAGTTCTGGGAGATTGGGCAATGAGCAGTTCTTC; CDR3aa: CATSSSGRLGNEQFF
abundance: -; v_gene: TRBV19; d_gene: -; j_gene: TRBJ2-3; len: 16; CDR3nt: TGTGCCAGTAGTCCGAGATCAGGCACAGGGTCGAATACGCAGTATTTT; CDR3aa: CASSPRSGTGSNTQYF